This TCR beta chain was recovered during a study of shared clonotypes between healthy human individuals. As for the study in general: Each donor contributed plates that comprised three CD4 naive, three CD4 memory, two CD8 naive and one CD8 memory. Study-level results: Inspection by rarefaction showed sorted-subset sequencing to be incomplete despite large depth. Naive subsets, compared against memory subsets, generally had larger estimated richness values.

CDR3 length equals 13 residues. After removal of 6 bases from V and 8 bases from J, the junction contained 8 bases not matched to a gene. Germline V gene lookup returns CDR1 ENHRY and CDR2 SYGVKD. Notes on this clone: Its antigen is as yet unknown.

TCRdb keeps only in-frame clones here, not all; method: immunoSEQ multiplex PCR. The data show some 2,000,000 clones, 95% seen once. This sequence joins TRBV10-3 and TRBJ1-2; TRBD1 aligns across 8 bases. The receptor was derived from a man between 18 and 29 years old in good health. The sequenced sample consisted of naive CD4+ T cells sorted from blood. The subset is: CD45RA+ positively selected. CDR3: CAIRTGDGWGYTF. CDR3 sequence (DNA): TGTGCCATCAGGACAGGGGATGGCTGGGGCTACACCTTC.